This T cell receptor beta chain emerged from a study of Tregs in tolerant kidney transplant recipients. Produced via immunoSEQ multiplex PCR; TCRdb's table is partial and in-frame only. The sample has 75,000 to 80,000 clones; 80% to 95% are singletons. The germline V gene encodes CDR1 ENHRY and CDR2 SYGVKD. CDR3 length: 17 amino acids. V trimming: 4 bases; J trimming: 0 bases; junction bases outside the gene matches: 11. Study-level findings and limits: Expanding Tregs on activated donor B cells appeared to best identify donor-specific TCRbeta clones.

As regards this clone: Antigen unknown.

Before regulatory T cell sorting, thawed PBMCs rested overnight at 37°C in about 220 IU/ml IL-2. This specimen was Tregs from blood, taken before the transplant. The clonotype was recovered from a human donor who received a combined kidney and bone marrow transplant. The rearrangement uses TRBV10-3 and TRBJ2-7, with 8 positions matching TRBD1. The CDR3 coding sequence is TGTGCCATCAGTGTTTCGGGGCCTGGACAGGGCTCCTACGAGCAGTACTTC. It specifies CAISVSGPGQGSYEQYF.